Sequencing of this T cell receptor beta chain was carried out in a study of shared clonotypes between healthy human individuals (TCRdb year 2020). Describing the broader study: Three men and a couple of women, aged 18 to 49 years, made up the cohort. For each donor, three plates each were used for CD4 naive and CD4 memory, two plates were used for CD8 naive, and one plate was used for CD8 memory. To estimate repertoire size and how much clonotypes are shared between individuals, the study performed deep sequencing of blood TCR repertoires from a handful of healthy adults. To increase sequencing depth and limit assay-specific biases, TCR repertoire library preparation and sequencing were carried out by different laboratories using diverse techniques. Between about 0.85 and 9.5 billion PBMCs per donor were obtained by leukapheresis. Broad study findings and their caveats: Even with the large sequencing depth, rarefaction of the sorted-subset datasets indicated that sequencing was incomplete. When a handful of donors were compared, the shared fraction of clonotypes was about 5% for naive CD4, 3.5% to 4% for naive CD8, 2.3% for memory CD4, and roughly 0.43% for memory CD8. Because the study included a small number of donors, the genetic and exposure-history diversity represented was limited. Naive subsets generally had larger estimated clonotype richness than memory subsets did. Sampling was limited to blood, and TCR repertoires in tissue likely differ from TCR repertoires in blood. Higher generation probabilities were observed for clonotypes shared by all four sorted-subset donors than for non-shared clonotypes. Based on pairwise subsampling, the degree of clonotype sharing among donors was expected to be affected by sequencing depth.

The germline V gene sets CDR1 to MNHNS and CDR2 to SASEGT. The cysteine opens and the phenylalanine closes a CDR3 of 15 amino acids. Here the CDR3 DNA is all that survives: 45 bases in frame from base 1. Compared with germline, V lacks 8 bases and J lacks 5 bases; bases without a gene match: 11. Using the deep immunoSEQ assay, TCR CDR3 regions were amplified from genomic DNA by multiplex PCR. Extracted genomic DNA from each cell subset was spread evenly across all wells of several immunoSEQ 96-well plates, with each plate serving as a replicate. For sorted subsets, each replicate PCR was loaded with 200 ng genomic DNA, equivalent to some 31,000 T cell genomes. Purified libraries were quantified with a Qubit 3.0 fluorometer, sized on a Bioanalyzer 2100, and re-quantified with the KAPA Library Quantification kit. Each immunoSEQ 96-well plate was sequenced on its own single-read 150-cycle Illumina NextSeq 550 flow cell. The paper's processing steps were these. Because only junctional sequences without quality scores were contained in the immunoSEQ output, filtering matching that applied to full-length reads could not be performed. Sequences were annotated with PyIR, a Python wrapper for IgBLAST v1.9, and V/J genes and CDR3 were assigned using IMGT germline references. Reads were removed for weak V/J assignments (E-value above 1e-6), missing CDR3, stop codons, out-of-frame junctions, or ambiguous translated residues. V3J clonotypes were defined as sequences sharing the same inferred V gene, J gene, and CDR3 amino acid sequence. Percentage overlap between repertoires was calculated by dividing the number of shared unique clonotypes by the size of the smaller repertoire. Richness of each repertoire was evaluated using RTK rarefaction, the Chao1 estimator, and Recon v2.1 estimates of unobserved clonotypes. Generation probabilities for all TCRbeta clonotypes obtained by the gDNA method from four donors were computed using OLGA. The table was pulled from immuneACCESS by TCRdb, which kept in-frame rearrangements only. Such tables lose some clones; where checked, under half of the loss comes from unresolved V genes, and the rest has no known cause. D and trimming were read from the DNA, whereas the V and J calls and clone size are those reported in that table. Across this sample there are 2 million to 2.5 million clones, with more than 90% seen only once. Approximately 0.13% of the sample belongs to the ten largest clones.

Worth noting for this clone: Its antigen remains unidentified. No much larger clone exists at a distance of one base, and base qualities are not known.

Healthy HIV-negative adults with no recently reported acute infections or vaccinations were included as donors. Only Caucasian adults living in Nashville, Tennessee, USA were represented among the donors. CD4+ T cells were enriched by magnetic negative selection; naive cells were then positively selected on CD45RA, and the negative fraction formed the memory subset. After blood collection by leukapheresis, PBMCs were isolated using Ficoll-Histopaque density gradient centrifugation and then cryopreserved in the vapor phase of liquid nitrogen. Analytical flow cytometry was used to check the purity and quantity of each magnetically sorted T cell population. Genomic DNA was isolated from each sorted fraction and quantified by UV absorbance on a Nanodrop 2000c.

Sequencing was performed on naive CD4+ T cells sorted from blood. Taken with the paper, the label for cell subset or site translates to: CD45RA+ positively selected. The clonotype was recovered from a man aged 18 to 29 in good health. Recombination linked TRBV6-1 to TRBJ1-5; TRBD1 agrees with 8 junctional bases. In nucleotide form, the sequence is TGTGCCAGCGGCGTTGGACAGGGTAGTTATCAGCCCCAGCATTTT. This yields the protein CASGVGQGSYQPQHF.